Sequencing of this T cell receptor beta chain was carried out in a study of OX40 agonist ivuxolimab in advanced cancers. Overall study findings and caveats: On average, a greater number of expanded clones characterised CD8+ T cells relative to CD4+.

Sequencing used immunoSEQ multiplex PCR; TCRdb keeps in-frame clones, though not all of them. The sample holds almost 85,000 clones, approximately 95% seen once. Anyone with autoimmune disease history or systemic immunosuppression was excluded. The CDR3 contains 15 residues. V was clipped by 3 bases and J by 2 bases, with 14 bases between them. Germline values: CDR1 LGHNA, CDR2 YNFKEQ. Comments on this clone: Its target is not known.

The receptor was derived from an adult with an advanced solid tumor such as melanoma, head and neck, liver or kidney cancer. Here the sequenced sample was CD4+ or CD8+ T cells sorted from blood, taken in a trial of the OX40 agonist ivuxolimab. J is TRBJ2-7 and V is TRBV4-2; D unresolved. CDR3: CASSHPGLGTYEQYF. The CDR3, as DNA: TGTGCCAGCAGCCACCCTGGTCTGGGAACCTACGAGCAGTACTTC.